The T cell receptor beta chain under discussion was sequenced for a study of vaccination effects on CD4 cells after COVID-19 (dated by TCRdb to between 2021 and 2023). In terms of the full investigation: Each participant got two doses of an mRNA SARS-CoV-2 vaccine, either BNT162b2 or mRNA-1273. SARS-CoV-2 spike-specific CD4+ TCR repertoires from before and after mRNA vaccination were compared in COVID-19 convalescent patients and in infection-naive vaccine recipients. Altogether, around 11 COVID-19 convalescent patients and 4 SARS-CoV-2-naive healthy vaccine recipients made up the full study. Cultures from other donors in the study were sequenced using the Oncomine TCR Beta short-read assay on an Illumina iSeq 100. Results the study describes overall, beyond this receptor: Among healthy vaccine recipients, nearly all vaccine-induced clones were SARS-CoV-2 mono-reactive, and just 1 of 255 was cross-reactive with common cold coronaviruses. The study was limited by a small number of convalescent patients and lacked early post-infection timepoints. Clones induced by infection and clones induced by vaccination both contracted markedly at late timepoints after vaccination, which fits with T cell responses waning over time.

Turning to this clone: Its specific antigen is unknown. No much larger clonotype is one base removed from it; base qualities were not supplied. Other DNA sequences in the sample encode the same CDR3.

The library was made by the immunoSEQ multiplex PCR assay. TCR beta CDR3 sequencing was performed on DNA from the cultured, isolated CD4+ T cells. The authors processed their data as follows. The analysis removed non-productive TCR sequences, trimmed reads to the CDR3 region, and retained only CDR3s that were 7 or more amino acids long. The MANAFEST web app was used to pick out antigen-specific clonotypes by comparing their expansion in peptide wells with that in reference cultures. For clones to be considered positive, expansion at FDR<0.05 versus reference and all other wells, an odds ratio above 5, and a frequency above 0.1% in two replicate wells were required. Clonotypes significantly expanded in SARS-CoV-2 spike wells and in at least one common cold coronavirus spike condition were defined as cross-reactive. CDR3 similarity was assessed by Levenshtein distance with the stringdist R package, and unrooted trees were built with ape in R 3.6.1. Here the immuneACCESS table is served through TCRdb, limited to in-frame sequences with V and J called. Missing clones are a known gap in these copies; in checked studies unresolved V genes cover under half, and the rest lacks a known reason. Clone size and the V and J calls come from that table; the DNA yielded D and trimming. The table for this sample lists 20,000 to 25,000 clones; approximately 74% of them were counted only once. Roughly 12% of the sample is taken by the ten largest.

V trim: 1 base; J trim: 1 base; unmatched bases: 1. The CDR3 measures 16 amino acids from cysteine to phenylalanine. Only the CDR3 portion is preserved as DNA: 48 bases, with reading frame beginning at the first base. CDR1 and CDR2 are drawn from the germline V gene: MNHNS, SASEGT. The ViraFEST assay stimulated PBMC with viral peptide pools and then used TCR sequencing to identify antigen-specific CD4+ T cell clonotypes by expansion. After around ten days of culture, CD4+ T cells were isolated with the EasySep CD4+ T cell isolation kit. None of the healthy vaccine recipients had a prior SARS-CoV-2 infection, which was confirmed by nucleocapsid antibody tests that came back negative both before and after vaccination. A few million PBMC per well were cultured in IMDM with around 5.3% human AB serum, 10 IU/ml IL-2 and gentamicin, plus 10 ug/ml peptides. On days 3 and 7, half of the culture medium was replaced with fresh IL-2-containing medium. Unless noted otherwise, every peptide stimulation condition was grown in triplicate wells. Using Ficoll-Paque Plus gradient centrifugation, PBMC were separated from whole blood and then either used fresh or cryopreserved at -140C. Overlapping peptide pools spanned the spike proteins of SARS-CoV-2 and the common cold coronaviruses HCoV-NL63, HCoV-OC43 and HCoV-229E. Genomic DNA was extracted from cultured CD4+ T cells with the QIAamp micro DNA kit.

The source was CD4+ T cells from PBMCs cultured with HCoV-NL63 spike peptides, collected before COVID-19 vaccination. Per the publication, the cell subset or site label means: HCoV-NL63 spike overlapping peptide pool stimulation. The sequence joins TRBV6-1 to TRBJ2-3, with 11 central nucleotides matching TRBD2. This TCR derives from a human donor who received a COVID-19 vaccine. The CDR3 reads CASSEGSGGGTDTQYF. Here is the DNA: TGTGCCAGCAGTGAAGGTAGCGGGGGGGGCACAGATACGCAGTATTTT.